This TCR beta chain was sequenced during a study of control samples from healthy donors and cancer patients. Germline values: CDR1 MNHEY, CDR2 SMNVEV (reference sequence). CDR3 length equals 15 residues. Trimming cost V 5 bases and J 8 bases, with 18 bases left between them. The method was immunoSEQ multiplex PCR; TCRdb's version includes in-frame clones alone and lacks a portion of them. Of roughly 150,000 clones listed, approximately 86% are singletons. This chain connects TRBV27 to TRBJ1-4; D is uncertain. The source is a man aged 18 to 29 in good health. Sequencing input: blood. The CDR3 DNA reads TGTGCCAGCAGTCCGCTCGGAGGTACGGGGGAAAAACTGTTTTTT. Translating it yields CASSPLGGTGEKLFF.